Below are 2 T cell receptor beta chains sequenced from a single sample in a study of blood T cells in healthy people across ages. Sample-barcoded 5' priming and a J-beta primer mix drove a second PCR of roughly 7 to 11 cycles. TCRdb re-called the 5' RACE reads with MiXCR, one entry per CDR3 protein. Found here are more than 500,000 distinct CDR3 sequences, about 28% of them singletons; the top ten hold under 4.5%. The same sample was also used in a study of T cells of mothers and their children.

The sample taken for sequencing was blood. These receptors were taken from a boy aged 2 to 10 in good health.

The genes are TRBV12-3 or TRBV12-4 and TRBJ2-7; D is perhaps TRBD2 (6 bases). Trimming took off 6 bases at V and 2 bases at J, with 14 bases between the two ends. This CDR3 is built from 14 residues. The CDR3 DNA follows: TGTGCCAGCAGCCGGGACTCCGAAACCTACGAGCAGTACTTC. Protein: CASSRDSETYEQYF.

This chain uses TRBV19 with TRBJ2-5, with D unresolved. Trimming cost V 4 bases and J 2 bases, with 8 bases left between them. From germline, CDR1 is LNHDA and CDR2 SQIVND (reference sequence). The CDR3 covers 13 residues. CDR3 protein: CASSNFGQETQYF. The CDR3 region has the DNA TGTGCCAGTAGTAACTTCGGACAAGAGACCCAGTACTTC.